The 3 T cell receptor beta chains given below trace back to one sample, sequenced in a study of T cells in Graves' hyperthyroidism and ophthalmopathy. RNA transcripts gave rise to amplified TCR beta CDR3 regions. An initial round of RT-PCR targeting the TCR CDR3 relied on the HTBI primer set. TCRdb called the multiplex PCR reads again in MiXCR, with one record for every CDR3 protein. The table includes 130,000 or so distinct CDR3 sequences, approximately 20% detected once. Sequencing input: blood. These TCRs come from a woman aged 45 to 65 with Graves' hyperthyroidism that later progressed to Graves' ophthalmopathy.

The rearrangement uses TRBV2 and TRBJ1-1; D not resolved. The germline V gene has CDR1 SNHLY and CDR2 FYNNEI. V lost 7 bases, J lost 4 bases, and 13 bases lay in between. The CDR3 is 13 residues long. The CDR3 DNA is TGTGCCAGCATGATGGACGGATCCACTGAAGCTTTCTTT. Protein: CASMMDGSTEAFF.

This sequence joins TRBV2 and TRBJ1-2; TRBD1 matches 7 bases. V gave up 3 bases and J gave up 0 bases; unmatched junction bases: 7. The length of the CDR3 is 16 residues. CDR1 and CDR2 (germline): SNHLY, FYNNEI. Here the CDR3 DNA reads TGTGCCAGCAGTGAGGGGACAGCGATAGCTAACTATGGCTACACCTTC. Its protein product is CASSEGTAIANYGYTF. Based on the CDR3 plus reference TRBV2 and TRBJ1-2, the full variable domain is EPEVTQTPSHQVTQMGQEVILRCVPISNHLYFYWYRQILGQKVEFLVSFYNNEISEKSEIFDDQFSVERPDGSNFTLKIRSTKLEDSAMYFCASSEGTAIANYGYTFGSGTRLTVV.

This clonotype has at least ten counts. The chain recombines TRBV6-1 with TRBJ2-3; 9 positions agree with TRBD2. The CDR3 covers 15 residues. The V gene end was trimmed by 6 bases and the J gene end by 4 bases; junction bases not matched to a gene: 8. Germline V gene lookup returns CDR1 MNHNS and CDR2 SASEGT. CDR3 residues: CASRNPGLASDTQYF. The CDR3 nucleotides are TGTGCCAGCAGAAATCCGGGACTAGCCTCAGATACGCAGTATTTT.